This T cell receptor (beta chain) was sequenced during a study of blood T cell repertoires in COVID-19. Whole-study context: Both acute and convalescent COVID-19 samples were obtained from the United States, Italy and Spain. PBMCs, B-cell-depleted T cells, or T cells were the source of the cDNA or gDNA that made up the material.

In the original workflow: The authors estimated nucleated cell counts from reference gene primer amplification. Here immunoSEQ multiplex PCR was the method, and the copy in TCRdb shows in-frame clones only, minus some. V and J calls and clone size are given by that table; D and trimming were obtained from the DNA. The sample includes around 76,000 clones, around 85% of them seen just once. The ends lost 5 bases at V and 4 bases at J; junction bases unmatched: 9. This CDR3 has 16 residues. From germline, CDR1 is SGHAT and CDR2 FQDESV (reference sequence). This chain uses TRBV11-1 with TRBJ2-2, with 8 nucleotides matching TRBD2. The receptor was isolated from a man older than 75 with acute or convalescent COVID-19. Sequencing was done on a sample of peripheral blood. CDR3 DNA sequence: TGTGCCAGCAGCCCCGACCGGGGGGGCCTCACCGGGGAGCTGTTTTTT. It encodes CASSPDRGGLTGELFF.